The 20 T cell receptor beta chains listed next were all sequenced from one sample in a study of OX40 agonist ivuxolimab in advanced cancers. Profiling relied on immunoSEQ multiplex PCR, and the TCRdb table lists in-frame clones only, not all of them. The sample records more than 45,000 clones, approximately 84% being singletons. Here the sequenced sample was CD4+ or CD8+ T cells sorted from blood, taken in a trial of the OX40 agonist ivuxolimab. All receptors derive from an adult with an advanced solid tumor such as melanoma, head and neck, liver or kidney cancer.

The V call is TRBV5-1, the J call TRBJ2-3, with D hard to call. V gave up 0 bases and J gave up 9 bases, with 17 bases separating them. Germline values: CDR1 SGHRS, CDR2 YFSETQ. The CDR3 has 15 residues. The CDR3 nucleotides read TGCGCCAGCAGCTTGGCAGTGGGAAATCTGGGGACGCAGTATTTT. Its translation is CASSLAVGNLGTQYF.

A remark on this clone: A junction boundary mismatches the germline segment, possibly from a read error. The rearrangement joins TRBV5-1 to TRBJ2-7, with 8 bases aligning to TRBD1. The CDR3 consists of 15 residues. Germline CDR1 SGHRS, CDR2 YFSETQ. The CDR3 sequence: CAGSLSRGRFYEQYF. The CDR3 bases are TGCGCCGGCAGCTTAAGCAGGGGGCGCTTCTACGAGCAGTACTTC.

CDR3 residues: CASSEDGQETQYF. Here the CDR3 DNA reads TGTGCCAGCTCCGAGGACGGACAAGAGACCCAGTACTTC. The chain uses TRBV18 and TRBJ2-5; D remains unclear. The CDR3 is 13 amino acids. Per germline, CDR1 KGHSH and CDR2 LQKENI. V was shortened by 6 bases and J by 2 bases, with 10 bases between the two germline ends.

This chain links TRBV7-9 with TRBJ1-4, with D perhaps TRBD1 (5 bases). Germline V gene sequence: CDR1 SEHNR, CDR2 FQNEAQ (reference sequence). This CDR3 region has 14 residues. Between the trimmed V and J ends, which lost 4 bases and 0 bases, there was a span of 6 bases. This CDR3 reads CASSSGATNEKLFF. CDR3 sequence (DNA): TGTGCCAGCAGCTCGGGGGCAACTAATGAAAAACTGTTTTTT. Complete variable domain (other parts from reference TRBV7-9 and TRBJ1-4): DTGVSQNPRHKITKRGQNVTFRCDPISEHNRLYWYRQTLGQGPEFLTYFQNEAQLEKSRLLSDRFSAERPKGSFSTLEIQRTEQGDSAMYLCASSSGATNEKLFFGSGTQLSVL.

The chain is built from TRBV18 and TRBJ2-1, with D unclear. CDR1 KGHSH and CDR2 LQKENI come from the germline V gene. The CDR3 extends over 13 amino acids. The germline V and J ends were trimmed by 3 bases and 6 bases, with 9 bases remaining between them. The CDR3 bases are TGTGCCAGCTCACCGGGCAGCCTCAATGAGCAGTTCTTC. It specifies CASSPGSLNEQFF.

Comment on this clone: Mismatch with germline at one junction end may stem from a read error. The chain is built from TRBV7-7 and TRBJ2-5; D is ambiguous. The length of the CDR3 is 13 residues. CDR1 SSHAT and CDR2 FNYEAQ come from the germline V gene (reference sequence). The CDR3 is CASSLGLPETQYF. In DNA form, the CDR3 reads TGTGCTAGCAGCTTAGGTCTTCCTGAGACCCAGTACTTC. The full variable domain, rest sourced from reference TRBV7-7 and TRBJ2-5, is GAGVSQSPRYKVTKRGQDVTLRCDPISSHATLYWYQQALGQGPEFLTYFNYEAQPDKSGLPSDRFSAERPEGSISTLTIQRTEQRDSAMYRCASSLGLPETQYFGPGTRLLVL.

This chain uses TRBV21-1 with TRBJ2-1; TRBD1, the table's D call, lacks a check against the DNA. TRBV21-1 is termed a pseudogene. This CDR3 is built from 15 residues. The CDR3 coding sequence is TGTGCCAGCAGCCCGTCCCGGGACACGTACAATGAGCAGTTCTTC. Amino acid sequence: CASSPSRDTYNEQFF.

This chain uses TRBV10-3 with TRBJ1-4; tentatively, D is TRBD1 (5 bases). V was shortened by 5 bases and J by 8 bases, with 15 bases between the two germline ends. Germline CDR1 is ENHRY and CDR2 is SYGVKD. The CDR3 contains 14 residues. The CDR3 reads CAISSGTDLEKLFF. The CDR3 region has the DNA TGTGCCATCAGTTCCGGGACTGATCTGGAAAAACTGTTTTTT.

The chain has TRBV27 and TRBJ1-3; the match to TRBD1 covers 7 bases. The V gene end was trimmed by 2 bases and the J gene end by 0 bases; junction bases not matched to a gene: 1. This CDR3 has 15 residues. Germline V CDR1 and CDR2: MNHEY, SMNVEV (reference sequence). In nucleotides, the CDR3 is TGTGCCAGCAGTTTAGACAGGGACTCTGGAAACACCATATATTTT. Protein: CASSLDRDSGNTIYF.

The J gene is TRBJ2-4, the V gene TRBV19; D gene ambiguous. Germline values: CDR1 LNHDA, CDR2 SQIVND (reference sequence). This CDR3 has 14 amino acids. V was pared by 5 bases and J by 2 bases, with 10 bases between. The CDR3 region is CASSSPGPKNIQYF. The DNA for the CDR3 is TGTGCCAGTAGTTCCCCGGGCCCCAAAAACATTCAGTACTTC.

V gene TRBV21-1 combines with J gene TRBJ1-5. TRBV21-1 is reported as a pseudogene. CDR3 size: 16 residues. This CDR3 reads CASSKEGGAHNQPQHF. CDR3 bases: TGTGCCAGCAGCAAAGAGGGGGGGGCTCACAATCAGCCCCAGCATTTT.

The chain recombines TRBV19 with TRBJ2-7; 10 bases are a match to TRBD1. Germline-derived CDR1 and CDR2 are LNHDA and SQIVND (reference sequence). V lost 5 bases to trimming and J lost 5 bases; unmatched junction nucleotides: 9. The CDR3 contains 15 residues. The chain's CDR3 is CASSPPGQGINEQYF. CDR3 nucleotides: TGTGCCAGTAGTCCCCCGGGACAGGGGATCAACGAGCAGTACTTC.

The chain couples TRBV7-2 to TRBJ2-7; D gene ambiguous. The germline V and J ends were trimmed by 1 base and 3 bases, with 13 bases remaining between them. The CDR3 has 15 amino acids. Germline V gene sequence: CDR1 SGHTA, CDR2 FQGNSA. CDR3 DNA: TGTGCCAGCAGCTTAGGGTCGCAACCCTACTACGAGCAGTACTTC. Translation gives CASSLGSQPYYEQYF. Variable domain in full (rest from reference TRBV7-2 and TRBJ2-7): GAGVSQSPSNKVTEKGKDVELRCDPISGHTALYWYRQSLGQGLEFLIYFQGNSAPDKSGLPSDRFSAERTGGSVSTLTIQRTQQEDSAVYLCASSLGSQPYYEQYFGPGTRLTVT.

The genes are TRBV27 and TRBJ2-1; TRBD2 aligns across 8 bases. The junction had 7 bases not matched to a gene; V was cut back by 8 bases and J by 4 bases. Germline assignment: CDR1 MNHEY and CDR2 SMNVEV (reference sequence). This CDR3 contains 14 residues. The CDR3 coding sequence is TGTGCCAGCGGCCTAGCGGGTGCTTACAATGAGCAGTTCTTC. Encoded protein: CASGLAGAYNEQFF.

The CDR3 protein is CASSLGRGDEKLFF. Here the CDR3 DNA reads TGCGCCAGCAGCTTGGGGAGGGGAGATGAAAAACTGTTTTTT. This sequence joins TRBV5-1 and TRBJ1-4; possible D gene TRBD1, 5 bases. The CDR3 consists of 14 residues. Germline-derived CDR1 and CDR2 are SGHRS and YFSETQ. V shed 0 bases and J shed 6 bases, with 9 bases lying between them.

This chain uses TRBV7-9 with TRBJ2-1; D not certain. V was pared by 5 bases and J by 8 bases, with 13 bases between. The germline CDR1 and CDR2 sequences are SEHNR and FQNEAQ (reference sequence). CDR3 length: 13 amino acids. The CDR3 reads CASSPRLGHEQFF. As DNA, the CDR3 is TGTGCCAGCAGCCCCCGTTTGGGTCATGAGCAGTTCTTC.

With respect to this clone: Additional DNA sequences in this sample encode the identical CDR3. V gene TRBV18 combines with J gene TRBJ1-5, with TRBD1 as a possible D gene (5 bases). V was clipped by 3 bases and J by 2 bases, with 5 bases between them. CDR3 length: 13 residues. CDR1 KGHSH and CDR2 LQKENI come from the germline V gene. The CDR3 DNA is TGTGCCAGCTCACCGGGGCGCAATCAGCCCCAGCATTTT. Its protein is CASSPGRNQPQHF.

This clone has more than one count but fewer than ten. The V and J genes are TRBV19 and TRBJ2-2; D gene uncertain. Germline V CDR1 and CDR2: LNHDA, SQIVND (reference sequence). The length of the CDR3 is 12 residues. The V gene lost 6 bases and the J gene lost 6 bases, with 8 bases spanning the gap. The CDR3 DNA follows: TGTGCCAGTAGAAATGGAGCCGGGGAGCTGTTTTTT. This codes for CASRNGAGELFF.

The gene calls are TRBV4-1 and TRBJ1-5, with 8 bases fitting TRBD1. Per germline, CDR1 MGHRA and CDR2 YSYEKL. V gave up 0 bases and J gave up 6 bases; unmatched junction bases: 4. The CDR3 is made up of 15 amino acids. CDR3 loop: CASSQETGVSQPQHF. The CDR3 bases are TGCGCCAGCAGCCAAGAGACAGGGGTAAGTCAGCCCCAGCATTTT.

A few counts support this clone. The chain is built from TRBV11-2 and TRBJ1-4; TRBD1 aligns across 7 bases. Germline lookup yields CDR1 SGHAT and CDR2 FQNNGV. This CDR3 has 15 residues. V shed 5 bases, J shed 7 bases, and the junction held 10 bases outside the gene matches. This CDR3 reads CASSPRQGLGEKLFF. DNA for the CDR3: TGTGCCAGCAGCCCCCGACAGGGACTAGGTGAAAAACTGTTTTTT.